Each of the 16 T cell receptor beta chains below was sequenced from the same sample in a study of cytomegalovirus exposure and HLA in healthy donors. The PCR made use of 60 Vbeta and 13 Jbeta primers. The table came from immunoSEQ multiplex PCR; TCRdb's copy has only in-frame clones and leaves some out. Of about 85,000 clones listed, around four fifths are singletons. Sequencing used PBMCs. These TCRs come from a boy aged 10-17 years in good health and CMV-seronegative.

This clone was seen more than once but under ten times. V usage is TRBV27 and J usage is TRBJ2-5; 10 bases align to TRBD2. The CDR3 length is 16 residues. Unmatched junction bases numbered 3, after V lost 2 bases and J lost 0 bases. Per the germline V gene, CDR1 is MNHEY and CDR2 is SMNVEV (reference sequence). CDR3 sequence reads: CASSLRAGGYQETQYF. The CDR3 DNA reads as TGTGCCAGCAGTTTACGAGCGGGGGGGTACCAAGAGACCCAGTACTTC.

The chain employs TRBV6-1 and TRBJ2-3; TRBD2 matches at 11 bases. The ends lost 3 bases at V and 5 bases at J; junction bases unmatched: 4. The CDR3 length is 15 residues. Germline values: CDR1 MNHNS, CDR2 SASEGT. The CDR3: CASSDTSGSIDTQYF. In DNA form, the CDR3 reads TGTGCCAGCAGTGATACTAGCGGGAGTATAGATACGCAGTATTTT.

This clone showed up just a few times. DNA of the CDR3: TGTGCCTGGAGTGTAACACAGGGGGGCAATCAGCCCCAGCATTTT. Protein: CAWSVTQGGNQPQHF. The genes are TRBV30 and TRBJ1-5, with TRBD1 identical over 8 bases. With V trimmed by 0 bases and J by 2 bases, 3 bases remained unmatched. The CDR3 sequence is 15 residues long. The germline V gene encodes CDR1 GTSNPN and CDR2 SVGIG (reference sequence).

The chain has TRBV5-4 and TRBJ1-1, with unresolved D. There are 14 residues in the CDR3. Deletions cut 0 bases from V and 1 base from J, with 7 bases between. Germline V gene sequence: CDR1 SGHNT, CDR2 YYREEE (reference sequence). The CDR3 loop reads CASSLVAANTEAFF. The CDR3 bases are TGTGCCAGCAGCTTGGTAGCAGCGAACACTGAAGCTTTCTTT.

This CDR3 reads CAWSATDVELFF. In nucleotides, the CDR3 is TGTGCCTGGAGTGCCACTGATGTCGAGCTGTTTTTT. The chain recombines TRBV30 with TRBJ2-2, with D hard to call. CDR3 length: 12 amino acids. V dropped 1 base and J dropped 11 bases, with 11 bases sitting between them. The germline gives CDR1 GTSNPN, CDR2 SVGIG (reference sequence).

The rearrangement links TRBV30 to TRBJ1-2; TRBD1 is a possible D gene (6 bases). Per the germline V gene, CDR1 is GTSNPN and CDR2 is SVGIG (reference sequence). CDR3 size: 14 residues. The V gene lost 6 bases and the J gene lost 3 bases, with 17 bases spanning the gap. The CDR3 protein is CACRGGGRDYGYTF. CDR3 nucleotides: TGTGCCTGCCGAGGTGGGGGCCGGGACTATGGCTACACCTTC. Full variable domain (remainder filled in from reference TRBV30 and TRBJ1-2): SQTIHQWPATLVQPVGSPLSLECTVEGTSNPNLYWYRQAAGRGLQLLFYSVGIGQISSEVPQNLSASRPQDRQFILSSKKLLLSDSGFYLCACRGGGRDYGYTFGSGTRLTVV.

V usage is TRBV9 and J usage is TRBJ2-5; tentatively, D is TRBD1 (6 bases). V lost 4 bases to trimming and J lost 5 bases, with 18 bases between them. This CDR3 is built from 15 residues. CDR1 and CDR2 (germline): SGDLS, YYNGEE. The CDR3: CASSPRDTTYETQYF. The CDR3 DNA reads as TGTGCCAGCAGCCCCCGGGACACAACGTACGAGACCCAGTACTTC.

This chain joins TRBV7-3 and TRBJ2-6; D is unclear. CDR3 length equals 14 residues. Germline-derived CDR1 and CDR2 are SGHTA and FQGTGA. Deletions cut 6 bases from V and 2 bases from J, with 8 bases between. CDR3 sequence (DNA): TGTGCCAGCAGTTTCCGTCCTGGGGCCAACGTCCTGACTTTC. This sequence encodes CASSFRPGANVLTF.

The chain is built from TRBV7-8 and TRBJ1-1, with a weak D call TRBD1 (6 bases). The CDR3 sequence is 14 residues long. V lost 7 bases and J 0 bases, leaving 12 bases between the germline ends. Germline values: CDR1 SGHVS, CDR2 FQNEAQ. The CDR3 reads CASNWGLMNTEAFF. The DNA of the CDR3 is TGTGCCAGCAACTGGGGGCTAATGAACACTGAAGCTTTCTTT.

The rearrangement joins TRBV9 to TRBJ1-6, with a possible D match to TRBD1 (6 bases). The CDR3 has 15 residues. Trimming cost V 3 bases and J 4 bases, with 11 bases left between them. CDR1 and CDR2 (germline): SGDLS, YYNGEE. The CDR3 nucleotides are TGTGCCAGCAGCGCATCTCAGGGGTATAATTCACCCCTCCACTTT. Its protein product is CASSASQGYNSPLHF.

J is TRBJ2-7 and V is TRBV4-1, with TRBD1 matching 8 bases. The germline V gene encodes CDR1 MGHRA and CDR2 YSYEKL. V shed 4 bases and J 1 base; nucleotides not matched to a gene: 6. This CDR3 region has 15 residues. The CDR3 spells CASSRPGQESYEQYF. The DNA of the CDR3 is TGCGCCAGCAGCCGACCGGGACAGGAGTCCTACGAGCAGTACTTC.

The CDR3 coding sequence is TGTGCCAGCAGTGAATTCAGGAGGGTTCGGCTGTTTTTT. Protein: CASSEFRRVRLFF. The chain recombines TRBV25-1 with TRBJ2-2; TRBD2 is a possible D gene (6 bases). From germline, CDR1 is MGHDK and CDR2 SYGVNS. Deletions cut 1 base from V and 13 bases from J, with 13 bases between. The CDR3 contains 13 residues.

CDR3 sequence (DNA): TGTGCCAGCAGTGAAACAGGGGGCGCGTCTGAAGCTTTCTTT. Amino acid sequence: CASSETGGASEAFF. The chain uses TRBV7-6 and TRBJ1-1, with 9 positions matching TRBD1. V shed 6 bases, J shed 6 bases, and the junction held 8 bases outside the gene matches. The CDR3 totals 14 residues. CDR1 is SGHVS, CDR2 FNYEAQ, per germline. Using reference TRBV7-6 and TRBJ1-1 for the parts outside the CDR3, the full variable domain is GAGVSQSPRYKVTKRGQDVALRCDPISGHVSLYWYRQALGQGPEFLTYFNYEAQQDKSGLPNDRFSAERPEGSISTLTIQRTEQRDSAMYRCASSETGGASEAFFGQGTRLTVV.

The CDR3 nucleotides read TGTGCCACCAGCAGAGGGCCGGGGGGGAATCTTTATGGCTACACCTTC. It translates to CATSRGPGGNLYGYTF. This chain uses TRBV15 with TRBJ1-2, with a possible D match to TRBD1 (5 bases). Germline-derived CDR1 and CDR2 are LNHNV and YYDKDF (reference sequence). CDR3 size: 16 residues. V was trimmed by 1 base and J by 5 bases, leaving 17 bases between them.

The V gene is TRBV5-6, the J gene TRBJ2-1, with D maybe TRBD2 (5 bases). V was pared by 0 bases and J by 8 bases, with 9 bases between. The germline CDR1 and CDR2 sequences are SGHDT and YYEEEE. The CDR3 has 13 amino acids. The CDR3 DNA reads as TGTGCCAGCAGCTTGGCCAATAGCGATGAGCAGTTCTTC. Its translation: CASSLANSDEQFF.

The chain couples TRBV9 to TRBJ1-5; TRBD1 matches 8 bases. Germline V gives CDR1 SGDLS, CDR2 YYNGEE. This CDR3 has 13 amino acids. Trimming cost V 4 bases and J 5 bases; bases outside gene matches: 2. The CDR3 loop is CASSQDRDQPQHF. CDR3 bases: TGTGCCAGCAGCCAGGACAGGGATCAGCCCCAGCATTTT.